The rows below give T cell receptor beta chains drawn from one sample of a study of blood T cell repertoires in COVID-19. Sequencing was performed with immunoSEQ multiplex PCR; in TCRdb, only in-frame clones are kept and a portion is missing. Among under 300,000 clones listed, about 83% were seen once. Material: peripheral blood. The receptors stem from a man aged 50-59 years with acute or convalescent COVID-19. Both conserved end residues are part of each CDR3. A D gene is named only where the DNA matches it firmly. Part of the rows lack a size; the others show once, few, many or a class for expanded clones.

d_call clone_size j_call v_call cdr3_nt cdr3_aa
. few TRBJ2-7 TRBV5-1 TGCGCCAGCAGTTGGGGGGACCGTTTGTACGAGCAGTACTTC CASSWGDRLYEQYF
. . TRBJ1-1 TRBV7-3 TGTGCCAGCAGCTTAGGGCCTGACACTGAAGCTTTCTTT CASSLGPDTEAFF
TRBD2 . TRBJ2-7 TRBV27 TGTGCCAGCAGTTTAGGGTGGGGGGGTTCCTACGAGCAGTACTTC CASSLGWGGSYEQYF
. . TRBJ2-7 TRBV28 TGTGCCAGCAGTTCACCGGGACTCTACGAGCAGTACTTC CASSSPGLYEQYF
TRBD1 . TRBJ1-1 TRBV6-4 TGTGCCAGCAGTGAGGACAGGGACACTGAAGCTTTCTTT CASSEDRDTEAFF
. . TRBJ1-1 TRBV19 TGTGCCAGTAGTGTATCCGGGGAAGCTTTCTTT CASSVSGEAFF
TRBD1 . TRBJ2-1 TRBV15 TGTGCCACCAGATCGACAGGGAACAATGAGCAGTTCTTC CATRSTGNNEQFF
TRBD1 once TRBJ1-1 TRBV6-6 TGTGCCAGCAGTTACTCGACAGGGTTCCCTGAAGCTTTCTTT CASSYSTGFPEAFF
. . TRBJ1-5 TRBV5-1 TGCGCCAGCAGCTTGATCGGGGATAGCAATCAGCCCCAGCATTTT CASSLIGDSNQPQHF
. many TRBJ2-5 TRBV7-9 TGTGCCAGCAGCTTAATGGCAGGGCAAGAGACCCAGTACTTC CASSLMAGQETQYF
. once TRBJ1-1 TRBV5-1 TGCGCCAGCAGCGCACAGGGTTTGAACACTGAAGCTTTCTTT CASSAQGLNTEAFF
. . TRBJ2-7 TRBV7-6 TGTGCCAGCAGCTTAGGAGCCGGGAGCTCCTACGAGCAGTACTTC CASSLGAGSSYEQYF
TRBD1 . TRBJ1-2 TRBV3-1/TRBV3-2 TGTGCCAGCAGCCCGGGGACAGTTTATGGCTACACCTTC CASSPGTVYGYTF
TRBD2 . TRBJ2-3 TRBV5-4 TGTGCCAGCAGCTTTAAACTAGCGGGAGGGAATCTAGATACGCAGTATTTT CASSFKLAGGNLDTQYF
TRBD2 . TRBJ2-7 TRBV19 TGTGCCAGTAGTATAGATCTGGGACTAACCTACGAGCAGTACTTC CASSIDLGLTYEQYF
. . TRBJ1-5 TRBV2 TGTGCCAGCAGTGAGTATGGGGGGTTTCAGCCCCAGCATTTT CASSEYGGFQPQHF